The present T cell receptor beta chain was sequenced within a study of cytomegalovirus exposure and HLA in healthy donors. The table came from immunoSEQ multiplex PCR; TCRdb's copy has only in-frame clones and leaves some out. The data show some 100,000 clones, around nine tenths seen once. The junction had 4 bases not matched to a gene; V was cut back by 2 bases and J by 4 bases. The CDR3 totals 15 residues. Germline V gene sequence: CDR1 MNHEY, CDR2 SVGAGI. The receptor was derived from a man younger than 35 in good health and CMV-seropositive. The rearrangement joins TRBV6-5 to TRBJ2-2; 7 nucleotides agree with TRBD2. Source material: PBMCs. The CDR3 DNA reads as TGTGCCAGCAGTTACACCGGGACTATCACCGGGGAGCTGTTTTTT. Protein sequence: CASSYTGTITGELFF.